Below, 23 T cell receptor beta chains from the same sample are listed, as sequenced in a study of CD8 T cells in ankylosing spondylitis. These TCRs are of unknown antigen specificity. From the 5' RACE reads, TCRdb called clonotypes with MiXCR, one entry per CDR3 protein. There are over 600,000 distinct CDR3 sequences in the sample; roughly 19% occur only once, and under 20% lies in the top ten. Overall study findings and caveats: For ankylosing spondylitis blood, a TCR beta motif of about eight highly homologous variants appeared characteristic.

The sample comprised blood, either unsorted or a sorted T cell fraction (not recorded which). The origin of the receptors is a male donor with ankylosing spondylitis.

The V and J genes are TRBV5-1 and TRBJ1-2; 8 bases agree with TRBD1. The CDR3 length is 17 residues. V lost 0 bases and J lost 7; bases outside the gene matches: 14. Germline assignment: CDR1 SGHRS and CDR2 YFSETQ. CDR3 nucleotide sequence: TGCGCCAGCAGCTTGGGGACAGGGCCCAACGACATCATTGGCTACACCTTC. This translates into CASSLGTGPNDIIGYTF.

A few counts support this clonotype. The V call is TRBV12-3 or TRBV12-4, the J call TRBJ2-1, with D possibly TRBD1 on 5 matching bases. This CDR3 contains 12 residues. V lost 6 bases and J 8 bases, leaving 11 bases between the germline ends. The CDR3 protein is CASRQDVYEQFF. The CDR3 coding sequence is TGTGCCAGCAGACAGGACGTTTATGAGCAGTTCTTC.

CDR3 coding DNA: TGTGCCAGCTCACCACCGTCCGGGGCCGGCCGTGGGGGGCAGTACTTC. Its protein product is CASSPPSGAGRGGQYF. The chain links TRBV18 to TRBJ2-7; possibly TRBD1 or TRBD2 for D (5 bases each). Trimming shortened V by 0 bases and J by 9 bases, and 21 bases separated the two germline ends. From germline, CDR1 is KGHSH and CDR2 LQKENI. The CDR3 runs to 16 residues.

The chain combines TRBV4-1 with TRBJ2-7, with 10 bases matching TRBD2. The CDR3 consists of 16 residues. Germline V lookup: CDR1 MGHRA, CDR2 YSYEKL. V shed 4 bases and J 7 bases; nucleotides not matched to a gene: 13. Here the CDR3 reads CASSPRVAGGSGEQYF. The CDR3 bases are TGCGCCAGCAGCCCGAGGGTAGCGGGAGGTTCAGGAGAGCAGTACTTC.

This chain uses TRBV20-1 with TRBJ2-2, with 7 bases matching TRBD2. The germline V gene encodes CDR1 DFQATT and CDR2 SNEGSKA (reference sequence). The trim removed 1 base at V and 6 bases at J, leaving 2 bases unmatched. This CDR3 is built from 13 residues. The chain's CDR3 is CSARVTSAGELFF. The DNA for the CDR3 is TGCAGTGCTAGAGTAACTAGCGCCGGGGAGCTGTTTTTT.

The rearrangement uses TRBV29-1 and TRBJ2-3, with TRBD2 identical over 9 bases. The CDR3 runs 15 residues. V lost 6 bases and J lost 4; bases outside the gene matches: 11. Germline CDR1 SQVTM, CDR2 ANQGSEA. The CDR3 DNA sequence: TGCAGCGTGGCCGGACTAGCGATGAGCCCAGATACGCAGTATTTT. Encoded protein: CSVAGLAMSPDTQYF.

This clonotype was counted between two and nine times. This chain joins TRBV7-9 and TRBJ1-1, with 7 bases fitting TRBD1. The CDR3 loop spans 14 amino acids. J was trimmed by 2 bases and V by 4 bases; bases with no gene match: 4. The germline V gene has CDR1 SEHNR and CDR2 FQNEAQ (reference sequence). The CDR3 here is CASSSHRGNTEAFF. The CDR3 DNA sequence: TGTGCCAGCAGCTCGCACAGGGGTAACACTGAAGCTTTCTTT.

The CDR3: CASSPRGVDTQYF. CDR3 coding DNA: TGTGCCAGCAGCCCCCGGGGTGTTGATACGCAGTATTTT. V and J are TRBV7-9 and TRBJ2-3, with D possibly being TRBD2 (5 bases). Trimming left V 5 bases short and J 6 bases short, with 12 bases between. Germline CDR1 is SEHNR and CDR2 is FQNEAQ (reference sequence). The CDR3 covers 13 residues.

The chain links TRBV4-3 to TRBJ1-1, with TRBD1 matching 7 bases. Germline CDR1 is LGHNA and CDR2 is YSLEER. This CDR3 is built from 15 residues. After removal of 3 bases from V and 3 bases from J, the junction contained 7 bases not matched to a gene. Here the CDR3 reads CASSQETGVHTEAFF. As DNA, the CDR3 is TGCGCCAGCAGCCAGGAAACAGGGGTCCACACTGAAGCTTTCTTT.

This clonotype was picked up a small number of times. This chain joins TRBV29-1 and TRBJ2-3, with 10 bases lining up with TRBD2. The CDR3 extends over 16 amino acids. The germline V gene has CDR1 SQVTM and CDR2 ANQGSEA. Trimming cost V 3 bases and J 4 bases; bases outside gene matches: 10. The CDR3 loop reads CSVDLRAGGPPDTQYF. The CDR3 DNA follows: TGCAGCGTTGACTTACGAGCGGGAGGGCCCCCAGATACGCAGTATTTT.

This clonotype has just a few counts. The CDR3 DNA sequence: TGCGCCAGCAGCCAAGGTGCGGGAGCAGATACGCAGTATTTT. Its protein is CASSQGAGADTQYF. This sequence joins TRBV4-3 and TRBJ2-3; 7 positions agree with TRBD2. CDR3 length: 14 amino acids. V was clipped by 1 base and J by 4 bases; unmatched bases: 2. Germline V gives CDR1 LGHNA, CDR2 YSLEER.

This clonotype has a handful of counts. The chain uses TRBV20-1 and TRBJ1-2; D gene unclear. V gave up 3 bases and J gave up 4 bases, with 9 bases separating them. Germline-derived CDR1 and CDR2 are DFQATT and SNEGSKA (reference sequence). The CDR3 extends over 12 amino acids. DNA for the CDR3: TGCAGTGCTAGTGAGGGTCCCTATGGCTACACCTTC. Translating it yields CSASEGPYGYTF.

This clonotype was counted only a few times. V is TRBV5-1 and J is TRBJ1-3; D unresolved. The V gene lost 9 bases and the J gene lost 4 bases, with 14 bases spanning the gap. CDR1 and CDR2 (germline): SGHRS, YFSETQ. The CDR3 length is 13 residues. The CDR3 here is CATRRDGGNTIYF. The CDR3 coding sequence is TGCGCCACCCGGAGAGATGGAGGAAACACCATATATTTT.

The chain is built from TRBV7-9 and TRBJ2-3; the match to TRBD2 covers 8 bases. The CDR3 extends over 14 amino acids. V lost 5 bases to trimming and J lost 5 bases; unmatched junction nucleotides: 6. Germline loops: CDR1 SEHNR, CDR2 FQNEAQ (reference sequence). The CDR3, as DNA: TGTGCCAGCAGCACCGGGGGGGGCTTAGATACGCAGTATTTT. Its translation: CASSTGGGLDTQYF.

This clonotype was counted a few times. This chain joins TRBV29-1 and TRBJ2-7, with D uncertain. Trimming removed 1 base from V and 3 bases from J, with 7 bases in between. Germline assignment: CDR1 SQVTM and CDR2 ANQGSEA. The CDR3 totals 12 residues. CDR3 protein: CSVEGAYYEQYF. The CDR3 DNA sequence: TGCAGCGTTGAAGGAGCCTACTACGAGCAGTACTTC.

This clonotype was detected a few times. The chain recombines TRBV12-3 or TRBV12-4 with TRBJ1-1; 8 nucleotides align to TRBD1. J lost 0 bases, V lost 8 bases, and 5 bases had no gene match. The CDR3 has 14 amino acids. CDR3 protein: CASAPGGVNTEAFF. The CDR3 coding sequence is TGTGCCAGCGCCCCAGGGGGCGTGAACACTGAAGCTTTCTTT.

The rearrangement uses TRBV15 and TRBJ2-2; 8 bases line up with TRBD2. CDR1 and CDR2 from the germline V gene are LNHNV and YYDKDF (reference sequence). V lost 3 bases and J lost 5; bases outside the gene matches: 8. The CDR3 covers 16 residues. CDR3 protein: CATSSSGDRVTGELFF. The CDR3, as DNA: TGTGCCACCAGCAGTAGCGGGGACCGGGTAACCGGGGAGCTGTTTTTT.

There are a few counts of this clonotype. The chain combines TRBV5-5 with TRBJ2-4; either TRBD1 or TRBD2 may fit D (5 bases each). The CDR3 is 13 amino acids. V was cut by 3 bases and J by 9 bases, with 13 bases left in between. Germline CDR1 reads SGHKS; CDR2 reads YYEKEE (reference sequence). The CDR3 protein is CASSSGPGGIQYF. CDR3 nucleotide sequence: TGTGCCAGCAGCTCGGGACCAGGAGGCATTCAGTACTTC.

This sequence joins TRBV12-3 or TRBV12-4 and TRBJ1-1, with a possible D match to TRBD1 (5 bases). V lost 5 bases and J lost 6, with 16 bases in between. The CDR3 runs 14 residues. DNA for the CDR3: TGTGCCAGCAGTAGAGACCCACCCAGGGCTGAAGCTTTCTTT. Protein: CASSRDPPRAEAFF.

There are a few counts of this clonotype. V gene TRBV5-1 combines with J gene TRBJ2-1, with D perhaps being TRBD1 or TRBD2 (5 bases each). The germline V and J ends were trimmed by 3 bases and 7 bases, with 14 bases remaining between them. CDR3 size: 14 residues. Germline CDR1 is SGHRS and CDR2 is YFSETQ. The CDR3 nucleotides are TGCGCCAGCAGCTGGGGGACCTCCCCTAATGAGCAGTTCTTC. It yields the protein CASSWGTSPNEQFF.

This chain links TRBV7-6 with TRBJ2-1; 15 bases are a match to TRBD2. V lost 5 bases and J lost 2; bases outside the gene matches: 7. The CDR3 covers 18 residues. The germline gives CDR1 SGHVS, CDR2 FNYEAQ. CDR3 sequence reads: CASSPWTSGGAAYNEQFF. As DNA, the CDR3 is TGTGCCAGCAGCCCGTGGACTAGCGGGGGGGCGGCCTACAATGAGCAGTTCTTC.

This clonotype came up a few times. The V call is TRBV7-9, the J call TRBJ1-1, with D hard to call. The germline gives CDR1 SEHNR, CDR2 FQNEAQ (reference sequence). CDR3 length: 12 amino acids. Trimming took off 4 bases at V and 1 base at J, with 4 bases between the two ends. The CDR3 bases are TGTGCCAGCAGCTCAGAGAACACTGAAGCTTTCTTT. Protein sequence: CASSSENTEAFF.

This CDR3 is CASSPTRTTNEKLFF. CDR3 coding DNA: TGCGCCAGCAGCCCGACACGGACAACTAATGAAAAACTGTTTTTT. This sequence joins TRBV4-1 and TRBJ1-4; D gene uncertain. CDR1 MGHRA and CDR2 YSYEKL come from the germline V gene. The CDR3 has 15 amino acids. The V gene lost 4 bases and the J gene lost 0 bases, with 9 bases spanning the gap.